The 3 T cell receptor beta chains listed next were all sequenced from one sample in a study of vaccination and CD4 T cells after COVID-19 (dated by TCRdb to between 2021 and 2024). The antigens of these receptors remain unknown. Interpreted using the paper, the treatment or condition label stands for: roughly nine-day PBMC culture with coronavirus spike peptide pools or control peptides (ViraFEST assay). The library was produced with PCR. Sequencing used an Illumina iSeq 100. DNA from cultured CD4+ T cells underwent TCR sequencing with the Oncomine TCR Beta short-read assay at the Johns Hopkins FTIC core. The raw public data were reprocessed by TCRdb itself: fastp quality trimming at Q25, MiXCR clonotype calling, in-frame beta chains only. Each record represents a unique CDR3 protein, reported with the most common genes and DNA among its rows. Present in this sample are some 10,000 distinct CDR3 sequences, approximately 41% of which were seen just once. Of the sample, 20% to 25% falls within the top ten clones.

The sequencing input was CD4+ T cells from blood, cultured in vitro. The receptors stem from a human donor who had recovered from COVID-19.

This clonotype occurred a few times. The CDR3 nucleotides read TGTGCCAGCAGCCCTGACTCGTACGGGGAGCTGTTTTTT. Protein: CASSPDSYGELFF. The J gene is TRBJ2-2, the V gene TRBV7-2; the D is unclear. CDR1 is SGHTA and CDR2 is FQGNSA in the germline V gene. V was shortened by 5 bases and J by 7 bases, with 11 bases between the two germline ends. The CDR3 length is 13 residues.

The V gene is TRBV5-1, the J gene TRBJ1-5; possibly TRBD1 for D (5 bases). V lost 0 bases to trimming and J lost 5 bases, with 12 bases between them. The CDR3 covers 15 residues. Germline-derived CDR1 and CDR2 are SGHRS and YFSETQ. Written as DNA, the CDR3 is TGCGCCAGCAGCTTGGGGGACGTCAGTGATCAGCCCCAGCATTTT. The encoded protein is CASSLGDVSDQPQHF.

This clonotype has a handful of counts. CDR3 nucleotides: TGTGCCAGCAGGGAGACAGGGGAAAACACCATATATTTT. Amino acids: CASRETGENTIYF. The gene calls are TRBV6-1 and TRBJ1-3, with TRBD1 matching over 8 bases. The CDR3 sequence is 13 residues long. Looked up from germline, CDR1 is MNHNS and CDR2 is SASEGT. V gave up 6 bases and J gave up 6 bases; unmatched junction bases: 4.